This T cell receptor beta chain derives from a study of shared clonotypes between healthy human individuals. Looking at the study overall: Per donor, CD8 memory used one plate, CD8 naive used two, CD4 memory used three and CD4 naive used three. Broader study findings: Non-shared clonotypes were found to have lower generation probabilities than the clonotypes that were shared by all four of the sorted-subset donors. In general, naive subsets displayed greater estimated richness than memory subsets did.

Free of recent acute infections or vaccinations, the donors were healthy HIV-negative adults. V shed 6 bases, J shed 8 bases, and the junction held 6 bases outside the gene matches. CDR1 is SNHLY and CDR2 is FYNNEI in the germline V gene. The CDR3 is made up of 13 amino acids. Data came from immunoSEQ multiplex PCR; TCRdb stores just in-frame clones and leaves some out. The sample comprises 170,000 or so clones, 60% to 75% of which are singletons, and roughly 10% rests with the top ten. About this clone: Its matching antigen is unknown.

The genes are TRBV2 and TRBJ1-5, with TRBD1 matching 8 bases. This clonotype was obtained from a man aged 30 to 45 in good health. The sequenced sample consisted of memory CD4+ T cells sorted from blood. Indicated subset: CD45RA-negative fraction. The CDR3 sequence is CASRTGALEPQHF. The CDR3, as DNA: TGTGCCAGCAGGACAGGGGCTTTGGAGCCCCAGCATTTT.